This T cell receptor beta chain derives from a study of shared clonotypes between healthy human individuals (dated by TCRdb to the early 2020s). Regarding the study in general: A couple of women and a few men aged 18 to 49 years were included in the cohort. For each donor, three plates each were used for CD4 naive and CD4 memory, two plates were used for CD8 naive, and one plate was used for CD8 memory. To estimate repertoire size and how much clonotype sharing occurs between individuals, the study deeply sequenced the blood TCR repertoires of several healthy adults. Libraries were prepared and TCR repertoires were sequenced by different laboratories using diverse techniques, in order to increase sequencing depth and limit assay-specific biases. Leukapheresis yielded between about 0.94 and 8.9 billion PBMCs per donor.

Points the paper makes about the study in general: Sampling was restricted to blood, and TCR repertoires in tissues likely differ from the TCR repertoires found in blood. Incomplete sequencing was indicated by rarefaction of sorted-subset datasets, despite the large sequencing depth. Pairwise subsampling indicated that sequencing depth was expected to affect the degree of clonotype sharing among donors. Because the study included a small number of donors, the genetic and exposure-history diversity represented was limited. Across a handful of donors, about 4.5% of naive CD4, approximately 3.6% of naive CD8, 2% to 2.5% of memory CD4, and approximately 0.4% of memory CD8 clonotypes were shared. Naive subsets generally had larger estimated clonotype richness than memory subsets. Compared with non-shared clonotypes, the clonotypes found in all four sorted-subset donors had higher generation probabilities.

To note about this clone: Its antigen remains undetermined. There are no base qualities to consult, and no much larger clone falls within one base.

The germline V gene specifies SGHTA as CDR1 and FQGNSA as CDR2. Taken from cysteine to phenylalanine, the CDR3 has 15 residues. Just the 45-base CDR3 DNA is kept, in frame starting at base 1. Ends trimmed: V by 1 base, J by 8 bases; bases unmatched to a gene: 6. Healthy HIV-negative adults with no recently reported acute infections or vaccinations were included as donors. Every donor was a Caucasian adult residing in Nashville, Tennessee, USA. CD4+ T cells were enriched by magnetic negative selection, after which naive cells were positively selected on CD45RA and the negative fraction was taken as the memory subset. Blood was collected by leukapheresis, and PBMCs were isolated by Ficoll-Histopaque density gradient centrifugation and then cryopreserved in liquid nitrogen vapor phase. Purity and quantity of every magnetically sorted T cell population were checked by analytical flow cytometry. Each sorted fraction had its genomic DNA isolated and then quantified by UV absorbance on a Nanodrop 2000c.

Using the deep immunoSEQ assay, multiplex PCR amplified TCR CDR3 regions from genomic DNA. Extracted genomic DNA from each cell subset was spread evenly across all wells of several immunoSEQ 96-well plates, with each plate serving as a replicate. For sorted subsets, each replicate PCR was loaded with around 200 ng genomic DNA, equivalent to about 30,000 T cell genomes. The purified libraries were quantified using a Qubit 3.0 fluorometer, sized with a Bioanalyzer 2100, and then quantified again using the KAPA Library Quantification kit. A separate single-read 150-cycle Illumina NextSeq 550 flow cell was used to sequence each immunoSEQ 96-well plate. As for the authors' bioinformatics: Because the immunoSEQ output held only junctional sequences and lacked quality scores, the filtering could not match the filtering applied to full-length reads. To assign V/J genes and CDR3, sequences were annotated using PyIR, a Python wrapper for IgBLAST v1.9, with IMGT germline references. Reads with weak V/J assignments (E-value above 1e-6), missing CDR3, stop codons, out-of-frame junctions, or ambiguous translated residues were removed. V3J clonotypes were defined as sequences sharing the same inferred V gene, J gene, and CDR3 amino acid sequence. The percentage overlap between two repertoires was calculated by dividing the number of shared unique clonotypes by the size of the smaller repertoire. Repertoire richness was assessed with RTK rarefaction, the Chao1 estimator, and Recon v2.1 estimates of unobserved clonotypes. Generation probabilities for all TCRbeta clonotypes obtained by the gDNA method from a handful of donors were computed using OLGA. In TCRdb, the immuneACCESS table is reduced to in-frame sequences with V and J assigned. These tables do not hold every clone; where another copy was compared, an unresolved V gene accounts for under half, and the others remain unexplained. That table furnishes V, J and clone size, whereas the DNA furnished D and trimming. The sample table lists roughly 2.6 million clones, 90% to 95% of them with a count of one. The ten biggest clones cover more than 0.12% of the sample.

Sample: naive CD4+ T cells sorted from blood. This sample's cell subset or site label indicates: CD45RA+ positively selected. The TCR comes from a man in his late teens or twenties in good health. The V gene is TRBV7-2 and the J gene is TRBJ2-1; a stretch of 9 junction bases matches TRBD2. Here the CDR3 is given as CASSLVGLAVHEQFF. The bases are TGTGCCAGCAGCTTAGTGGGACTAGCCGTCCATGAGCAGTTCTTC.